The present TCR beta chain was sequenced within a study of T cells in Graves' hyperthyroidism and ophthalmopathy. Study outcomes and limitations: Blood also contained most expanded thyroid clonotypes above 0.001.

To note about this clonotype: Antigen unknown.

This CDR3 comprises 14 residues. Germline CDR1 SGHTA, CDR2 FQGNSA. The V gene end was trimmed by 3 bases and the J gene end by 3 bases; junction bases not matched to a gene: 2. TCR beta CDR3 regions were amplified from RNA. Researchers ran a first-round RT-PCR on the TCR CDR3 using the HTBI primer set. TCRdb re-analysed the multiplex PCR reads in MiXCR, keeping a single row per CDR3 protein. This table has 350,000 to 450,000 distinct CDR3 sequences, more than 12% appearing once. The rearrangement joins TRBV7-2 to TRBJ1-1; the match to TRBD1 covers 9 bases. Material: blood. The sequence derives from a man aged 45-65 years with Graves' ophthalmopathy. The CDR3 DNA follows: TGTGCCAGCAGCTTTGACAGGGGGTACACTGAAGCTTTCTTT. This encodes CASSFDRGYTEAFF.